Included here is one T cell receptor (beta chain) sequence, with context. The data belong to a study of blood T cell repertoires in COVID-19. Libraries were prepared by immunoSEQ multiplex PCR; TCRdb keeps only in-frame clonotypes and omits some of them. The repertoire has 150,000 to 200,000 clones, 90% to 95% of them found once; the top ten carry over 3.5%. The sequenced sample consisted of peripheral blood. The clonotype comes from a woman aged 50 to 65 with acute or convalescent COVID-19.

This CDR3 reads CASAQGETQYF. The CDR3 nucleotides are TGTGCCAGCGCGCAGGGGGAGACCCAGTACTTC. The rearrangement uses TRBV2 and TRBJ2-5; D might be TRBD1 (6 bases). This CDR3 contains 11 residues. The ends were cut back, 8 bases at V and 5 bases at J, with 9 bases in the middle. Germline loops: CDR1 SNHLY, CDR2 FYNNEI. The full variable domain, with the rest looked up from reference TRBV2 and TRBJ2-5, is EPEVTQTPSHQVTQMGQEVILRCVPISNHLYFYWYRQILGQKVEFLVSFYNNEISEKSEIFDDQFSVERPDGSNFTLKIRSTKLEDSAMYFCASAQGETQYFGPGTRLLVL.